Listed below are T cell receptor beta chains from one sample, sequenced in a study of post-analysis software for immune sequencing data. TCRdb processed the PCR reads anew with MiXCR; each CDR3 protein has one entry. This repertoire shows fewer than 850,000 distinct CDR3 sequences, 30% found once; its top ten account for around 0.56%. The specimen sequenced was blood. The receptor source for this set is a girl aged 5 to 17 with multiple sclerosis. The CDR3 runs from the conserved cysteine through the conserved F or W. A D gene is named only where the DNA matches it firmly. The size field is filled for only some rows; it gives once, few, many or a size class.

TRBJ2-1 TRBV6-4 - TRBD2 CASSDGDGRGTMHEQFF TGTGCCAGCAGTGACGGCGACGGGAGGGGAACGATGCATGAGCAGTTCTTC
TRBJ2-2 TRBV5-1 - TRBD2 CASSWGLAPSRTGELFF TGCGCCAGCAGCTGGGGACTAGCTCCTTCGCGGACCGGGGAGCTGTTTTTT
TRBJ2-5 TRBV5-5 - TRBD2 CASSSIAGEGTQYF TGTGCCAGCAGCTCGATAGCGGGAGAAGGGACCCAGTACTTC
TRBJ2-3 TRBV12-3/TRBV12-4 - - CASSTAGTQYF TGTGCCAGCTCGACGGCTGGTACGCAGTATTTT
TRBJ2-2 TRBV5-1 - - CASSQALGNTGELFF TGCGCCAGCAGCCAGGCCCTAGGGAACACCGGGGAGCTGTTTTTT
TRBJ2-4 TRBV27 - TRBD1 CASSLGKNRGNIQYF TGTGCCAGCAGTTTAGGGAAGAACAGGGGGAACATTCAGTACTTC
TRBJ2-7 TRBV4-3 - - CASSQDRAGPRYEQYF TGCGCCAGCAGCCAAGATCGGGCGGGACCAAGGTACGAGCAGTACTTC
TRBJ1-2 TRBV13 - - CASSLAGGHGYTF TGTGCCAGCAGCTTAGCGGGGGGCCATGGCTACACCTTC
TRBJ2-3 TRBV29-1 - - CSVNLGGSTDTQYF TGCAGCGTAAACCTAGGGGGAAGCACAGATACGCAGTATTTT
TRBJ2-7 TRBV2 few TRBD1 CASSATGAPYEQYF TGTGCCAGCAGCGCTACAGGGGCCCCCTACGAGCAGTACTTC
TRBJ2-1 TRBV20-1 few TRBD2 CSARAGEAGYYNEQFF TGCAGTGCTAGGGCGGGGGAGGCGGGGTATTACAATGAGCAGTTCTTC
TRBJ2-5 TRBV14 - - CASSQPVTRIGETQYF TGTGCCAGCAGCCAACCAGTAACTAGAATCGGAGAGACCCAGTACTTC
TRBJ2-5 TRBV7-2 - TRBD2 CASSLHGGETQYF TGTGCCAGCAGCCTCCACGGGGGGGAGACCCAGTACTTC
TRBJ2-1 TRBV4-1 - - CASSQERLYNEQFF TGCGCCAGCAGCCAAGAGCGCCTTTACAATGAGCAGTTCTTC
TRBJ1-1 TRBV7-2 - TRBD1 CASSSLLGQATGSATEAFF TGTGCCAGCAGCTCCCTGCTCGGACAGGCCACTGGTTCCGCCACTGAAGCTTTCTTT
TRBJ1-5 TRBV7-8 - - CASSLNFRQHSNQPQHF TGTGCCAGCAGCTTAAACTTTAGACAGCATAGCAATCAGCCCCAGCATTTT
TRBJ2-1 TRBV12-3/TRBV12-4 many - CASTKGKANYNEQFF TGTGCCAGCACCAAGGGTAAGGCAAACTACAATGAGCAGTTCTTC
TRBJ2-1 TRBV6-2/TRBV6-3 few TRBD1 CASSYGGTGKNEQFF TGTGCCAGCAGTTACGGGGGGACAGGGAAGAATGAGCAGTTCTTC
TRBJ1-2 TRBV6-5 many - CASSYSRNYGYTF TGTGCCAGCAGTTACTCCCGTAACTATGGCTACACCTTC
TRBJ2-1 TRBV20-1 few TRBD2 CSAIAGGSRYNEQFF TGCAGTGCTATAGCGGGGGGGTCCAGATACAATGAGCAGTTCTTC
TRBJ1-1 TRBV29-1 - - CSVVGIEAFF TGCAGCGTGGTAGGGATTGAAGCTTTCTTT
TRBJ1-5 TRBV6-5 - - CASSSSGTGTILNNQPQHF TGTGCCAGCAGTTCCTCCGGGACGGGAACTATATTGAACAATCAGCCCCAGCATTTT
TRBJ2-5 TRBV20-1 few TRBD1 CSARVRDRWTETQYF TGCAGTGCTAGAGTCCGGGACAGGTGGACGGAGACCCAGTACTTC
TRBJ2-2 TRBV6-6 - - CASIHPSDRNTGELFF TGTGCCAGCATCCATCCCTCAGACCGGAACACCGGGGAGCTGTTTTTT
TRBJ1-1 TRBV20-1 - - CSATRTKNTEAFF TGCAGTGCTACCAGGACAAAGAACACTGAAGCTTTCTTT
TRBJ1-4 TRBV7-7 - - CASSLDRDEKLFF TGTGCTAGCAGCTTAGACAGAGATGAAAAACTGTTTTTT
TRBJ2-3 TRBV20-1 - TRBD2 CSARDQASGADTQYF TGCAGTGCTAGAGATCAGGCTAGCGGGGCAGATACGCAGTATTTT
TRBJ1-2 TRBV6-6 - - CASSGPGRDYGYTF TGTGCCAGCAGCGGCCCTGGCAGGGACTATGGCTACACCTTC
TRBJ2-1 TRBV11-2 once TRBD2 CASSSRTSGRAHEQFF TGTGCCAGCAGCTCTCGGACTAGCGGGAGGGCCCATGAGCAGTTCTTC
TRBJ2-5 TRBV27 many - CASSRGPYQETQYF TGTGCCAGCAGTCGCGGACCGTACCAAGAGACCCAGTACTTC
TRBJ2-3 TRBV5-1 - - CASSLANPTDTRYF TGCGCCAGCAGCTTGGCCAATCCCACAGATACGCGGTATTTT
TRBJ2-3 TRBV4-3 - - CASSQDRGQSTDTQYF TGCGCCAGCAGCCAAGATCGGGGACAATCCACAGATACGCAGTATTTT
TRBJ2-7 TRBV20-1 - - CSATPRAGSPYEQYF TGCAGTGCTACCCCGAGGGCCGGGAGTCCCTACGAGCAGTACTTC